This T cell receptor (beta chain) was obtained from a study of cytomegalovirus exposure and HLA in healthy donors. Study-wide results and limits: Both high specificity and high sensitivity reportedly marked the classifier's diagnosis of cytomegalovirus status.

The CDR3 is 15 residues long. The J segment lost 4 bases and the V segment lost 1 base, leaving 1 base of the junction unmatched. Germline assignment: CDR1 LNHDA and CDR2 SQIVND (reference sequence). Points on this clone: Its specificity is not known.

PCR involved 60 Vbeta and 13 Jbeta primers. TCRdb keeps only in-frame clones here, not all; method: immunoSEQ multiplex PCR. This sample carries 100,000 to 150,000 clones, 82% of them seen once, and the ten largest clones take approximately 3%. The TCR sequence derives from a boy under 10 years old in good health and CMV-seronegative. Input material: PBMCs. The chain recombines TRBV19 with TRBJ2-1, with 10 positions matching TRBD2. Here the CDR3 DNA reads TGTGCCAGTAGTATAGGGACTAGCGGTTACAATGAGCAGTTCTTC. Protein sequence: CASSIGTSGYNEQFF.